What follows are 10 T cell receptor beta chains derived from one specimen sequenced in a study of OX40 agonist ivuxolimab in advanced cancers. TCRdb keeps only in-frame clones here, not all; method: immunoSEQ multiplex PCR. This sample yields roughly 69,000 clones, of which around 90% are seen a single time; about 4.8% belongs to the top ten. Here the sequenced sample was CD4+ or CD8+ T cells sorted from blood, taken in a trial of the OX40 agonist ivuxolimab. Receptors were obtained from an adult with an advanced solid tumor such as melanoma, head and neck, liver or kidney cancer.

The CDR3 coding sequence is TGTGCCAGCAGCTTGTACACGGGAGAGGCCCACGAGCAGTACTTC. Residues: CASSLYTGEAHEQYF. V usage is TRBV5-6 and J usage is TRBJ2-7, with TRBD2 as a possible D gene (6 bases). V lost 1 base, J lost 5 bases, and 16 bases lay in between. This CDR3 has 15 amino acids. CDR1 and CDR2 (germline): SGHDT, YYEEEE.

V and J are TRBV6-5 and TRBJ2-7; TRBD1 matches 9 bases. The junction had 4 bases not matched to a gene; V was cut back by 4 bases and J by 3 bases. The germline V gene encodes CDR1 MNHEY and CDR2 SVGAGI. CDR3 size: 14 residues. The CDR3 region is CASSSGQGIYEQYF. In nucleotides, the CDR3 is TGTGCCAGCAGTTCAGGACAGGGGATCTACGAGCAGTACTTC.

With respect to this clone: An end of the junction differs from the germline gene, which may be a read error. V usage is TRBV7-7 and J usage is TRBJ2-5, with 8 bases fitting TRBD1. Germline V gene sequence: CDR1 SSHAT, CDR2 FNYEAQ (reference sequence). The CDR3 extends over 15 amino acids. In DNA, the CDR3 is TGTGCTAGCAGCCTCGACAGGGGAGGACGAGAGACCCAGTACTTC. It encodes CASSLDRGGRETQYF.

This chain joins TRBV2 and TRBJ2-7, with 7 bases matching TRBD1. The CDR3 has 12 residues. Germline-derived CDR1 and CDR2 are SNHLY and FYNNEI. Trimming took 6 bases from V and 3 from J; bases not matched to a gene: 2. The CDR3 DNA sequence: TGTGCCAGCAGGTGGGACAGCTACGAGCAGTACTTC. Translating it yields CASRWDSYEQYF.

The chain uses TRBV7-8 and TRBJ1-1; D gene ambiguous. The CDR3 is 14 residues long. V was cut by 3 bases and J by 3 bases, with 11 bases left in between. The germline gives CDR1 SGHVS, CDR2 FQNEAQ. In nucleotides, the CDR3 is TGTGCCAGCAGCTTCGGACGAGGTCACACTGAAGCTTTCTTT. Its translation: CASSFGRGHTEAFF.

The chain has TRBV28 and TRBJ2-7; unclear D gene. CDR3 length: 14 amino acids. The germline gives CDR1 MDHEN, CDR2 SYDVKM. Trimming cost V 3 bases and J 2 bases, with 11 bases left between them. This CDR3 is CASSLGPPTYEQYF. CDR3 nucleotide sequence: TGTGCCAGCAGTTTGGGCCCTCCCACCTACGAGCAGTACTTC.

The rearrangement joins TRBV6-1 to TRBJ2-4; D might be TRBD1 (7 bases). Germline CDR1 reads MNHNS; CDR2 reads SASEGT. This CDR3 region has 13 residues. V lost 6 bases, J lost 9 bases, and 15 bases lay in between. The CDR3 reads CASSTTGTPIQYF. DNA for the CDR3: TGTGCCAGCAGCACGACAGGGACTCCCATTCAGTACTTC.

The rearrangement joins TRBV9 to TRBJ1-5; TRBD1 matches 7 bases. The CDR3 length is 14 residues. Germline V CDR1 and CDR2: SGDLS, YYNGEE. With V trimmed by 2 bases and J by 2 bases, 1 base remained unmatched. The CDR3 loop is CASSVGQGNQPQHF. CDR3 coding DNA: TGTGCCAGCAGCGTCGGACAGGGCAATCAGCCCCAGCATTTT.

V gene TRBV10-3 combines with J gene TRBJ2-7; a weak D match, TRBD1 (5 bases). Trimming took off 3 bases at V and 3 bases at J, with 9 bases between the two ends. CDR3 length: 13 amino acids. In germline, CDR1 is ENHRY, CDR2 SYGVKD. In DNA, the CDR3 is TGTGCCATCAGTGATGGGGCTAACTACGAGCAGTACTTC. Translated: CAISDGANYEQYF.

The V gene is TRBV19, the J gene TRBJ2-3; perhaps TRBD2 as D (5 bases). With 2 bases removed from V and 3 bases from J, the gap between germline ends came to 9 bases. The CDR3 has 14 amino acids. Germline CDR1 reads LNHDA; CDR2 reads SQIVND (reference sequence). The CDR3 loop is CASSIKLGTDTQYF. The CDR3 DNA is TGTGCCAGTAGTATAAAACTAGGGACAGATACGCAGTATTTT.